This T cell receptor beta chain was retrieved from a study of shared T cell receptors in the human thymus. This clone came up a few times. The CDR3 has 14 amino acids. CDR1 LGHNA and CDR2 YSLEER come from the germline V gene. The V segment lost 5 bases and the J segment 7 bases; nucleotides outside the gene matches: 7. Produced via immunoSEQ multiplex PCR; TCRdb's table is partial and in-frame only. The table has hundreds of thousands of clones, about 90% seen once. The data also belong to a second study, concerning human thymus T cells. From that paper: Thymic material originated from resections removed in the course of corrective heart surgery. Apparent bias marked the V and J gene usage of thymic and blood repertoires. In unrelated individuals, thymic repertoires overlapped highly, according to related research.

V and J are TRBV4-3 and TRBJ2-4; 8 bases match TRBD2. This TCR came from a boy less than two years old with a congenital heart defect. Specimen: thymocytes. CDR3 nucleotides: TGCGCCAGCAGCATCGGACTAGCCGGGAACATTCAGTACTTC. This gives the protein CASSIGLAGNIQYF.